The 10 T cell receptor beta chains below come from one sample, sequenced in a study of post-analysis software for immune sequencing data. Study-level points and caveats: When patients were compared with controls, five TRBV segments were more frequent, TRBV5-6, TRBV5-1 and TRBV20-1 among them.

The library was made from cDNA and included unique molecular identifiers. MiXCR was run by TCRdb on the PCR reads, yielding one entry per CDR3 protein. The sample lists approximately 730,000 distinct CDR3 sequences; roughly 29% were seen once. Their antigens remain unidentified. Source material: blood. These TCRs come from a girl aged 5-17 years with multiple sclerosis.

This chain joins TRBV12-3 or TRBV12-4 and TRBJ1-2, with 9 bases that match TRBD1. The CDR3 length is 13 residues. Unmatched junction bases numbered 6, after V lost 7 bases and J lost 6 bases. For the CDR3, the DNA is TGTGCCAGCACGGGACAGGGCTTCAATGGCTACACCTTC. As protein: CASTGQGFNGYTF.

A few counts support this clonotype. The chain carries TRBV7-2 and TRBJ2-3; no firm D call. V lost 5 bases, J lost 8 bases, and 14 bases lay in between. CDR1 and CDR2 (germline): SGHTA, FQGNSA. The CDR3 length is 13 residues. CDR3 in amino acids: CASSTQWSGTQYF. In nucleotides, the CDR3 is TGTGCCAGCAGCACCCAGTGGAGTGGTACGCAGTATTTT.

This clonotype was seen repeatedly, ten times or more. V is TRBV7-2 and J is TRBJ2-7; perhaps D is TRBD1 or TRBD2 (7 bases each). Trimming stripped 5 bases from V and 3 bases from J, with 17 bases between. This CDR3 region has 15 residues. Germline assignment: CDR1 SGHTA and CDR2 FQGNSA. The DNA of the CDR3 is TGTGCCAGCAGCCCGAGGCAGGGGGGGATCTACGAGCAGTACTTC. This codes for CASSPRQGGIYEQYF. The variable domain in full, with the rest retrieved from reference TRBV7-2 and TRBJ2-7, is GAGVSQSPSNKVTEKGKDVELRCDPISGHTALYWYRQSLGQGLEFLIYFQGNSAPDKSGLPSDRFSAERTGGSVSTLTIQRTQQEDSAVYLCASSPRQGGIYEQYFGPGTRLTVT.

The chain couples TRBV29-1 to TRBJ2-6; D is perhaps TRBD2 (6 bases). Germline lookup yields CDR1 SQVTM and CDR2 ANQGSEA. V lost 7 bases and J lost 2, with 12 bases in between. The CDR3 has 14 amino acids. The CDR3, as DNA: TGCAGCGCATATGGGACTCCTGGGGCCAACGTCCTGACTTTC. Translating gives CSAYGTPGANVLTF.

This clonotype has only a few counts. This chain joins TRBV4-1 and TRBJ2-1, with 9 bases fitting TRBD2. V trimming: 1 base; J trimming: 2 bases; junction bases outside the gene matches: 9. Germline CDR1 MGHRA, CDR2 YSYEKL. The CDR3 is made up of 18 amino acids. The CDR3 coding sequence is TGCGCCAGCAGCCAAGTGAGCGGGGGGAGTGAGACCTACAATGAGCAGTTCTTC. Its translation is CASSQVSGGSETYNEQFF.

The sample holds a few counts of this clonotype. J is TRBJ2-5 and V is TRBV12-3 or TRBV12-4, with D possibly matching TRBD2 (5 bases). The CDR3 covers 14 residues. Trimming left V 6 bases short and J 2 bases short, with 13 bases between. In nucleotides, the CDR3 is TGTGCCAGCAGCCCTAGGGAGATGCAAGAGACCCAGTACTTC. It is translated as CASSPREMQETQYF.

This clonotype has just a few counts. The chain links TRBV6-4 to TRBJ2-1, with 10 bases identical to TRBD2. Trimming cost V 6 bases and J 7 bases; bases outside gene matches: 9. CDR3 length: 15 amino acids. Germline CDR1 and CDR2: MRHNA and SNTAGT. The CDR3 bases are TGTGCCAGCAGCGTATCTAGCGGGAGTTGGAATGAGCAGTTCTTC. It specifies CASSVSSGSWNEQFF.

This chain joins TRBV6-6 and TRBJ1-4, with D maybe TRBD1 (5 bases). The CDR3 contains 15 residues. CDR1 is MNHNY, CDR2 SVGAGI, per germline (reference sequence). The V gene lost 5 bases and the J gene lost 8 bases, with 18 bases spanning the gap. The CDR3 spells CASSMSREKEEKLFF. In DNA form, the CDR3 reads TGTGCCAGCAGTATGAGCAGGGAAAAGGAAGAAAAACTGTTTTTT.

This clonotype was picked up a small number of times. CDR3 coding DNA: TGTGCCAGCAGCTTCTTCCAGAGCACAGATACGCAGTATTTT. Its translation is CASSFFQSTDTQYF. V is TRBV11-2 and J is TRBJ2-3; no reliable D call. Deletions cut 3 bases from V and 0 bases from J, with 7 bases between. Germline V gene data show CDR1 as SGHAT and CDR2 as FQNNGV. This CDR3 spans 14 amino acids. Combining the CDR3 with reference TRBV11-2 and TRBJ2-3 gives the whole variable domain EAGVAQSPRYKIIEKRQSVAFWCNPISGHATLYWYQQILGQGPKLLIQFQNNGVVDDSQLPKDRFSAERLKGVDSTLKIQPAKLEDSAVYLCASSFFQSTDTQYFGPGTRLTVL.

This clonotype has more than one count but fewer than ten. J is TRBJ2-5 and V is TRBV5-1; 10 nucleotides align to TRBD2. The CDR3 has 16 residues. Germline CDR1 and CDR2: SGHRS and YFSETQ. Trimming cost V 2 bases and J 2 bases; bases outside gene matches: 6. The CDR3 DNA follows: TGCGCCAGCAGCTTCCAACTAGCGGGGAAACAAGAGACCCAGTACTTC. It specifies CASSFQLAGKQETQYF.